Listed below are T cell receptor beta chains from one sample, sequenced in a study of cytomegalovirus exposure and HLA in healthy donors. The assay was immunoSEQ multiplex PCR, and TCRdb's table has in-frame clones only and misses some. The table for this sample gives roughly 50,000 clones. The sample consisted of PBMCs. These receptors all come from a female donor in good health and CMV-seronegative. CDR3s include the opening cysteine and the closing phenylalanine or tryptophan.

j_call v_call cdr3_aa
TRBJ2-7 TRBV6-6 CASSLSGGISYEQYF
TRBJ1-1 TRBV30 CAWSPERATEAFF
TRBJ2-7 TRBV6-1 CASSDPDRATYEQYF
TRBJ1-2 TRBV5-1 CASSLGQGASNYGYTF
TRBJ2-3 TRBV18 CASSPNSGEDTQYF
TRBJ2-3 TRBV11-2 CASSLTAGGDTQYF
TRBJ2-3 TRBV4-2 CASSQGLAEGGSTDTQYF
TRBJ1-1 TRBV11-3 CASSILTGTEAFF
TRBJ2-2 TRBV9 CASSGSGGANTGELFF
TRBJ2-2 TRBV7-9 CASSLAGGAAGELFF
TRBJ2-2 TRBV6-5 CASLRAGGPTGELFF
TRBJ2-3 TRBV9 CASSRRAGGPADTQYF
TRBJ1-3 TRBV4-3 CASSQNTGISGNTIYF
TRBJ2-1 TRBV29-1 CSVRQGGDEQFF
TRBJ2-7 TRBV5-1 CASSPGQGLAYEQYF
TRBJ2-2 TRBV10-3 CAISVLNTGELFF
TRBJ2-7 TRBV6-6 CASRPGLGVSEQYF
TRBJ1-1 TRBV18 CASSEDRITEAFF
TRBJ1-1 TRBV20-1 CSAWPEAFF
TRBJ1-5 TRBV30 CAWSETGSQQPQHF
TRBJ1-1 TRBV30 CAWADRGGYWNTEAFF
TRBJ1-2 TRBV10-3 CAIKGAGGGYTF
TRBJ1-2 TRBV18 CASSRKAQIGYTF
TRBJ1-1 TRBV5-1 CASSSQQGTEAFF
TRBJ1-3 TRBV9 CASSTDHRGAGNTIYF
TRBJ1-1 TRBV29-1 CSGQGQNTEAFF
TRBJ1-5 TRBV5-6 CASSGYGTGGSNQPQHF
TRBJ2-7 TRBV18 CASSPPMGRESEQYF
TRBJ2-3 TRBV5-6 CASSLDRADTQYF
TRBJ2-5 TRBV5-1 CASSLRTLAGPQETQYF
TRBJ1-4 TRBV4-1 CASSQVHSTGEKLFF
TRBJ2-5 TRBV29-1 CSVSPADLRETQYF
TRBJ2-1 TRBV5-1 CASSLGGSSYNEQFF
TRBJ2-6 TRBV9 CASSVGLAGANVLTF
TRBJ1-2 TRBV29-1 CSVETGGSDGYTF
TRBJ2-7 TRBV9 CASSAGGPYEQYF
TRBJ2-5 TRBV6-5 CASGGGETQYF
TRBJ1-1 TRBV18 CASSLNRQQAEAFF
TRBJ2-2 TRBV7-3 CASSLTSGGAGELFF
TRBJ1-6 TRBV2 CASSGDSYNSPLHF
TRBJ2-7 TRBV7-9 CASSPLFTSGYEQYF
TRBJ2-7 TRBV6-1 CASSDRIGTEQYF
TRBJ1-4 TRBV29-1 CSVIKSATNEKLFF
TRBJ2-4 TRBV13 CASSPRQGRRNIQYF
TRBJ1-1 TRBV9 CASSVVGGRGEAFF